This entry concerns a single TCR beta chain. The antigen is not known. This record comes from a study of Ad26.COV2.S vaccination and SARS-CoV-2 variants. Findings and caveats of the study: Vaccinees displayed broader spike-specific TCR repertoires than placebo recipients.

Sample treatment: over 15 received Ad26.COV2.S at low or high dose, single or two shots; about five received placebo; per-sample allocation not given. Day 63 after the first injection of vaccine or placebo was the sampling time. Profiling relied on immunoSEQ multiplex PCR, and the TCRdb table lists in-frame clones only, not all of them. The sample lists 380,000 or so clones; under 90% were seen once. CDR1 and CDR2 from the germline V gene are DFQATT and SNEGSKA (reference sequence). The length of the CDR3 is 11 residues. Trimming stripped 3 bases from V and 5 bases from J, with 7 bases between. Sample: peripheral blood, taken in a trial of Ad26.COV2.S vaccine versus placebo. V and J are TRBV20-1 and TRBJ1-2; perhaps TRBD1 as D (5 bases). The clonotype was recovered from a person aged 18-60 years who received the Ad26.COV2.S COVID-19 vaccine or a placebo. This CDR3 reads CSARGPYGYTF. The CDR3 region has the DNA TGCAGTGCTAGGGGGCCTTATGGCTACACCTTC.